This T cell receptor beta chain was recovered during a study of Tregs in tolerant kidney transplant recipients. Libraries were prepared by immunoSEQ multiplex PCR; TCRdb keeps only in-frame clonotypes and omits some of them. The sample holds over 50,000 clones, around 80% seen once. This clone was recorded many times. The germline V gene encodes CDR1 SQVTM and CDR2 ANQGSEA. The V and J ends lost 6 bases and 7 bases, in that order; junction bases with no gene match: 10. This CDR3 is built from 13 residues. The rearrangement uses TRBV29-1 and TRBJ1-2, with 8 bases identical to TRBD1. The specimen sequenced was CD4+ T cells from blood. The receptor was derived from a human donor in good health. The CDR3 DNA is TGCAGCGTCCTACCTCAACAGGGGGGTGGCTACACCTTC. Protein product: CSVLPQQGGGYTF.